This T cell receptor beta chain was found in a study of patients and donors after allogeneic stem cell transplantation. CDR1 is SGHNT and CDR2 is YYREEE in the germline V gene (reference sequence). This CDR3 has 20 residues. V trimming: 1 base; J trimming: 0 bases; junction bases outside the gene matches: 8. At least ten counts were recorded for this clonotype. TCRdb analysed the RT-PCR reads with MiXCR anew, one entry per CDR3 protein. The sample has 70,000 to 100,000 distinct CDR3 sequences, less than 5% seen once. This chain uses TRBV5-4 with TRBJ2-1, with 15 nucleotides matching TRBD2. The sample consisted of blood, either unsorted or a sorted T cell fraction (not recorded which). This clonotype was sampled from a human donor who was either an allogeneic HSCT recipient or a stem cell or donor lymphocyte infusion donor (not recorded which). It is not recorded whose cells these are; they may come from a transplant donor. The CDR3 region has the DNA TGTGCCAGCAGCTTGATTTCCGGGACTAGCGGGAGGAGCTCCTACAATGAGCAGTTCTTC. It translates to CASSLISGTSGRSSYNEQFF.